Given below is one TCR beta chain in context. The data were obtained in a study of OX40 agonist ivuxolimab in advanced cancers. Study at large: Those treated in dose escalation had hepatocellular carcinoma, melanoma, renal cell cancer or head and neck cancer.

On cycle 4 day 1 and cycle 7 day 1, as well as at baseline, blood was sampled. The data were produced by immunoSEQ multiplex PCR, yet TCRdb's version contains in-frame clones alone and is incomplete. The table records around 45,000 clones, approximately 89% of them present only once. This clonotype was sampled from an adult with an advanced solid tumor such as melanoma, head and neck, liver or kidney cancer. The input for sequencing was CD4+ or CD8+ T cells sorted from blood, taken in a trial of the OX40 agonist ivuxolimab.

CDR3 in DNA: TGTGCCAGCAGCGTAGTTGATTACTCCTACGAGCAGTACTTC. Its protein is CASSVVDYSYEQYF. The chain links TRBV9 to TRBJ2-7, with no clear D. This CDR3 contains 14 residues. Germline lookup yields CDR1 SGDLS and CDR2 YYNGEE. The V and J ends lost 0 bases and 0 bases respectively, with 7 bases between them.